These T cell receptor beta chains were read from a single sample in a study of CDR3 diversity in severe acne. TCRdb ran MiXCR on the PCR reads and lists one entry per CDR3 protein. The sample has approximately 84,000 distinct CDR3 sequences; about 54% are singletons. The sequenced sample was blood. All receptors come from a male donor in good health, without acne. Each CDR3 is given with its conserved first and last residue. The D gene is left open where the match is weak. Clone size appears in some rows only: once, few, many, or a class for an expanded clone.

NA	TRBV7-9	once	TRBJ2-2	TGTGCCAGCAGCCTAGGGGGGCCTACCGGGGAGCTGTTTTTT	CASSLGGPTGELFF
TRBD2	TRBV20-1	NA	TRBJ2-7	TGCAGTGCTAGAGCCGGAGCGGGAGAGGTGGCCTACGAGCAGTACTTC	CSARAGAGEVAYEQYF
TRBD2	TRBV20-1	many	TRBJ2-2	TGCAGTGCTAGTCGCAGCGGGAGGGCAGCCGGGGAGCTGTTTTTT	CSASRSGRAAGELFF
TRBD1	TRBV6-5	NA	TRBJ1-6	TGTGCCAGCAGTGCGGGACAGGGGGCGTCCGTCGATAATTCACCCCTCCACTTT	CASSAGQGASVDNSPLHF
NA	TRBV7-2	few	TRBJ1-1	TGTGCCAGCAGGGGATGGCAGGGGAGGAACACTGAAGCTTTCTTT	CASRGWQGRNTEAFF
TRBD2	TRBV7-9	once	TRBJ2-5	TGTGCCAGCAGCCATGAGGGACTAGCGGGAGGGGAGACCCAGTACTTC	CASSHEGLAGGETQYF
TRBD2	TRBV6-2/TRBV6-3	many	TRBJ2-5	TGTGCCAGCGGCACCGGGACTAGGGCCCAAACCCAGTACTTC	CASGTGTRAQTQYF
NA	TRBV10-3	NA	TRBJ2-7	TGTGCCATCGGGTTGGAATCCTACGAGCAGTACTTC	CAIGLESYEQYF
NA	TRBV6-1	few	TRBJ1-2	TGTGCCAGCAGTCAATTGACGGATTATGGCTACACCTTC	CASSQLTDYGYTF
NA	TRBV9	NA	TRBJ2-7	TGTGCCAGCAGCGATTGGCCTCAAGACTACGAGCAGTACTTC	CASSDWPQDYEQYF
NA	TRBV28	few	TRBJ2-1	TGTGCCAGCAGTTTATACCCAGGTCTGAATTTCCTATACAATGAGCAGTTCTTC	CASSLYPGLNFLYNEQFF
TRBD2	TRBV6-1	many	TRBJ2-1	TGTGCCAGCACAACTAGCGGGAGGGCCTTTCACAATGAGCAGTTCTTC	CASTTSGRAFHNEQFF
TRBD2	TRBV2	NA	TRBJ2-5	TGTGCCAGCAATATGGCGGGGGTGCAAGAGACCCAGTACTTC	CASNMAGVQETQYF
NA	TRBV6-1	NA	TRBJ2-2	TGTGCCAGCAGACCTCGGGGGGGCAGGGGGAGGAACACCGGGGAGCTGTTCTTT	CASRPRGGRGRNTGELFF
NA	TRBV7-2	NA	TRBJ1-2	TGTGCCAGCAGCTCGCCCCCACATTATGGCTACACCTTC	CASSSPPHYGYTF
NA	TRBV9	many	TRBJ1-2	TGTGCCAGCAGCGTAGATCCACTTTCTAACTATGGCTACACCTTC	CASSVDPLSNYGYTF
NA	TRBV28	many	TRBJ1-1	TGTGCCAGCAGTTTATTGGTTCGGGGTTTGGTCACTGAAGCTTTCTTT	CASSLLVRGLVTEAFF
NA	TRBV19	many	TRBJ2-7	TGTGCCAGTACCCACGGTAGGGACGGAGTCTACGAGCAGTACTTC	CASTHGRDGVYEQYF
TRBD2	TRBV28	few	TRBJ2-7	TGTGCCAGCAGACCGACTAGCGGGAGACCCTACGAGCAGTACTTC	CASRPTSGRPYEQYF
NA	TRBV24-1	NA	TRBJ2-1	TGTGCCACCGGTCAGAACACAGATACGCAGTTCTTC	CATGQNTDTQFF
NA	TRBV6-1	many	TRBJ1-2	TGTGCCAGCAGTGAAGGGAGGGCCTATGGCTACACCTTC	CASSEGRAYGYTF
TRBD2	TRBV10-3	many	TRBJ2-4	TGTGCCATCGGGGGGGGAGCCAAAAACATTCAGTACTTC	CAIGGGAKNIQYF
NA	TRBV9	NA	TRBJ2-5	TGTGCCAGCAGCCCGCTGGACCAAGAGACCCAGTACTTC	CASSPLDQETQYF
TRBD2	TRBV20-1	NA	TRBJ2-5	TGCAGTGCTATTGGTAGCGGGGGGGACCAAGAGACCCAGTACTTC	CSAIGSGGDQETQYF
NA	TRBV20-1	NA	TRBJ1-4	TGCAGCGGGGCGTCGAGTGGAGAAAAACTGTTTTTT	CSGASSGEKLFF
TRBD2	TRBV3-1	many	TRBJ2-5	TGTGCCAGCAGCCCAGGACTAGCGGACCAAGAGACCCAGTACTTC	CASSPGLADQETQYF
NA	TRBV19	NA	TRBJ1-5	NA	CASSPAGVLLWLHLRFGQPQHF
TRBD1	TRBV27	NA	TRBJ2-5	TGTGCCAGCAGCCGTACCGGGACAGGGAGACAAGAGACCCAGTACTTC	CASSRTGTGRQETQYF
NA	TRBV5-6	many	TRBJ2-7	TGTGCCAGCAGCCAGGCTCCGAGCTACGAGCAGTACTTC	CASSQAPSYEQYF
NA	TRBV28	many	TRBJ1-6	TGTGCCAGCAGGACAGAGGATTCACCCCTCCACTTT	CASRTEDSPLHF
TRBD1	TRBV5-4	NA	TRBJ1-1	TGTGCCAGCAGCCTAGTGGACAGGGGTATCTTCGGAGCTTTCTTT	CASSLVDRGIFGAFF
NA	TRBV10-3	NA	TRBJ1-1	TGTGCCATCAGTGAGATTACGGGGGGGCCCGGCACTGAAGCTTTCTTT	CAISEITGGPGTEAFF
NA	TRBV9	once	TRBJ2-5	TGTGCCAGCAGCGTAGGTGTAGGGATCTACGAGACCCAGTACTTC	CASSVGVGIYETQYF
TRBD1	TRBV7-9	once	TRBJ2-7	TGTGCCAGCAGCTTAGGTTCGGCAGGGGGCATAGTCCACGAGCAGTACTTC	CASSLGSAGGIVHEQYF
NA	TRBV29-1	NA	TRBJ2-7	TGCAGCGTCGCTGGGGACCACGAGCAGTGCTTC	CSVAGDHEQCF
NA	TRBV7-2	NA	TRBJ1-1	TGTGCCAGCAGCCGCACACAGGGAAGAGCTTTCTTT	CASSRTQGRAFF
NA	TRBV10-3	once	TRBJ2-7	TGTGCCATCAGAGCCTCCCAATTAGGGCCCCACGAGCAGTACTTC	CAIRASQLGPHEQYF
TRBD1	TRBV9	NA	TRBJ2-1	TGTGCCAGCAGCGCCGACAGGGCGGACTACAATGAGCAGTTCTTC	CASSADRADYNEQFF
NA	TRBV30	many	TRBJ2-3	TGTGCCTGGAGTGGTCTCCGGTGGGGAAGCACAGATACGCAGTATTTT	CAWSGLRWGSTDTQYF